Here is one T cell receptor (beta chain) with its context. The antigen is unknown. With template switching, a universal primer site was added, and the cDNA carried unique molecular identifiers. MiXCR was run by TCRdb on the 5' RACE reads, yielding one entry per CDR3 protein. The repertoire holds a few hundred thousand distinct CDR3 sequences, with roughly 12% as singletons. These data belong to a study of identical twins. General study findings and limits: Models underestimated TCR alpha sharing (out-of-frame) in monozygotic twins. Conclusions came from cross-sectional statistical analysis, not from following the same donors.

This CDR3 is 13 amino acids long. Trimming removed 6 bases from V and 2 bases from J, with 10 bases in between. The sample was also linked to a second study, of yellow fever vaccine responses in identical twins.

The chain is built from TRBV12-3 or TRBV12-4 and TRBJ2-5; weak D call: TRBD1 (5 bases). Input material: memory (CD45RO+) T cells sorted from blood. The TCR comes from a woman younger than 30 in good health. The CDR3 here is CASSPGWQETQYF. The CDR3 nucleotides are TGTGCCAGCAGCCCAGGGTGGCAAGAGACCCAGTACTTC.